The 22 T cell receptor beta chains listed next were all sequenced from one sample in a study of metastatic and nonmetastatic thyroid tumors. Thyroid surgery took place with no prior treatment in any patient. TCRdb re-called the PCR reads via MiXCR. This sample has about 16,000 clones, with 9.5% to 15% found just once. The specimen sequenced was blood. The source of these receptors is a female donor with papillary thyroid cancer or a benign thyroid nodule (not recorded which). Some clones in this sample may be carry-over from other donors' samples.

The chain carries TRBV29-1 and TRBJ1-4; no definite D call. Germline values: CDR1 SQVTM, CDR2 ANQGSEA. Trimming took 6 bases from V and 7 from J, leaving 18 bases between them. This CDR3 has 14 amino acids. For the CDR3, the DNA is TGCAGCGTCGCCCCCGGCCCGGAAGCTGAAAAACTGTTTTTT. Translation: CSVAPGPEAEKLFF.

This clone has ten or more counts. The chain couples TRBV9 to TRBJ1-1, with 7 bases lining up with TRBD1. Trimming took 6 bases from V and 1 from J; bases not matched to a gene: 6. Germline CDR1 SGDLS, CDR2 YYNGEE. This CDR3 is built from 14 residues. The CDR3 region is CASTRGLRNTEAFF. CDR3 bases: TGTGCCAGCACAAGGGGGCTGAGGAACACTGAAGCTTTCTTT.

Many counts were recorded for this clone. The rearrangement joins TRBV25-1 to TRBJ1-5; 7 bases line up with TRBD1. The V gene's germline CDR1 is MGHDK and CDR2 SYGVNS. V lost 7 bases, J lost 0 bases, and 12 bases stayed unmatched. The CDR3 is 17 amino acids. CDR3 in DNA: TGTGCCAGCAACCAGACAGGGCCTCAATATAGCAATCAGCCCCAGCATTTT. This translates into CASNQTGPQYSNQPQHF.

This clone was counted many times. This chain joins TRBV9 and TRBJ1-2; a possible D gene is TRBD1 (5 bases). Per the germline V gene, CDR1 is SGDLS and CDR2 is YYNGEE. This CDR3 region has 13 residues. V was cut by 2 bases and J by 2 bases, with 7 bases left in between. The CDR3 DNA reads as TGTGCCAGCAGCGTGGGACCCAACTATGGCTACACCTTC. Amino acids: CASSVGPNYGYTF.

Relative to its sample, this clone is large. The chain recombines TRBV12-3 or TRBV12-4 with TRBJ1-2, with D hard to call. The CDR3 consists of 12 residues. Trimming removed 5 bases from V and 6 bases from J, with 10 bases in between. CDR3 residues: CASSVWGDGYTF. CDR3 in DNA: TGTGCCAGCAGTGTCTGGGGAGATGGCTACACCTTC.

The chain joins TRBV7-6 to TRBJ2-7; 7 bases fit TRBD1. The trim removed 5 bases at V and 4 bases at J, leaving 20 bases unmatched. From germline, CDR1 is SGHVS and CDR2 FNYEAQ. CDR3 length equals 18 residues. This chain's CDR3 is CASSPNRGPQLRPYEQYF. The CDR3 nucleotides are TGTGCCAGCAGCCCTAACAGGGGACCACAACTCAGACCATACGAGCAGTACTTC.

The sample holds many counts of this clone. This chain links TRBV10-3 with TRBJ2-7; 10 bases map to TRBD1. This CDR3 has 14 amino acids. Trimming cost V 7 bases and J 5 bases; bases outside gene matches: 8. Germline CDR1 ENHRY, CDR2 SYGVKD. The chain's CDR3 is CAITGGTGDHEQYF. CDR3 in DNA: TGTGCCATCACGGGAGGGACAGGGGACCACGAGCAGTACTTC.

This clone was counted a few times. A much larger clone lies one base from this, so it may be a read error. The chain recombines TRBV7-8 with TRBJ1-1; D remains ambiguous. This CDR3 contains 13 residues. Germline V lookup: CDR1 SGHVS, CDR2 FQNEAQ. Between the trimmed V and J ends, which lost 6 bases and 6 bases, there was a span of 14 bases. The CDR3 spells CASSFFRWSEAFF. The CDR3 nucleotides are TGTGCCAGCAGTTTCTTCAGGTGGTCTGAAGCTTTCTTT.

This clone was counted ten times or more. The rearrangement joins TRBV29-1 to TRBJ2-7; D is possibly TRBD1 or TRBD2 (5 bases each). Germline CDR1 reads SQVTM; CDR2 reads ANQGSEA. The CDR3 runs to 13 residues. Trimming took 4 bases from V and 7 from J, leaving 17 bases between them. The CDR3, as DNA: TGCAGCGTTGTAGAGGGGTACCCCTCTGAGCAGTACTTC. Its translation is CSVVEGYPSEQYF.

This clone was seen at least ten times. The chain couples TRBV27 to TRBJ1-2; D gene uncertain. The germline gives CDR1 MNHEY, CDR2 SMNVEV (reference sequence). V was cut by 9 bases and J by 1 base, with 9 bases left in between. The CDR3 has 12 amino acids. The DNA of the CDR3 is TGTGCCAGTTCGAATTTTAACTATGGCTACACCTTC. It specifies CASSNFNYGYTF.

The sample holds many counts of this clone. The CDR3 protein is CSAVGQGAPDTQYF. CDR3 coding DNA: TGCAGCGCCGTAGGACAGGGTGCCCCAGATACGCAGTATTTT. The V and J genes are TRBV29-1 and TRBJ2-3, with TRBD1 matching over 8 bases. The junction had 10 bases not matched to a gene; V was cut back by 7 bases and J by 4 bases. The germline V gene has CDR1 SQVTM and CDR2 ANQGSEA. The CDR3 runs 14 residues.

This clone appeared many times. The chain joins TRBV11-2 to TRBJ1-1; D is ambiguous. From germline, CDR1 is SGHAT and CDR2 FQNNGV. The ends were cut back, 1 base at V and 6 bases at J, with 9 bases in the middle. The CDR3 consists of 13 residues. The CDR3 nucleotides are TGTGCCAGCAGCTTAGTAGAGGGTTCTGAAGCTTTCTTT. This gives the protein CASSLVEGSEAFF.

At least ten counts were recorded for this clone. The chain links TRBV5-6 to TRBJ1-5; D might be TRBD1 (6 bases). CDR3 length: 15 amino acids. V lost 4 bases to trimming and J lost 6 bases, with 17 bases between them. Germline V gene lookup returns CDR1 SGHDT and CDR2 YYEEEE. CDR3 coding DNA: TGTGCCAGCAGCCCCCAGGGGCAGGGGCCTCAGCCCCAGCATTTT. Protein sequence: CASSPQGQGPQPQHF.

This clone was seen a few times. The chain is built from TRBV5-4 and TRBJ2-1; 12 bases match TRBD2. The V gene end was trimmed by 3 bases and the J gene end by 4 bases; junction bases not matched to a gene: 8. CDR1 is SGHNT and CDR2 is YYREEE in the germline V gene (reference sequence). The CDR3 consists of 17 residues. For the CDR3, the DNA is TGTGCCAGCAGCTCGAGCACTAGCGGGGGGACTTACAATGAGCAGTTCTTC. Translation gives CASSSSTSGGTYNEQFF.

The V gene is TRBV5-1, the J gene TRBJ1-1; possible D gene TRBD1, 5 bases. CDR3 length: 14 residues. Trimming took off 4 bases at V and 7 bases at J, with 17 bases between the two ends. Germline CDR1 and CDR2: SGHRS and YFSETQ. For the CDR3, the DNA is TGCGCCAGCAGCGTGGGGCCCCCGAGGAATGAAGCTTTCTTT. The encoded protein is CASSVGPPRNEAFF.

Many counts were recorded for this clone. The chain combines TRBV12-3 or TRBV12-4 with TRBJ1-3; possibly TRBD1 for D (5 bases). V was shortened by 3 bases and J by 5 bases, with 11 bases between the two germline ends. The CDR3 is 14 residues long. CDR3 nucleotides: TGTGCCAGCAGTTTTAGGGGCAGGCGAAACACCATATATTTT. It specifies CASSFRGRRNTIYF.

This clone was recorded at least ten times. The rearrangement joins TRBV20-1 to TRBJ1-2; tentatively, D is TRBD1 (5 bases). V was clipped by 1 base and J by 7 bases, with 19 bases between them. Germline V gives CDR1 DFQATT, CDR2 SNEGSKA (reference sequence). This CDR3 region has 15 residues. The CDR3 reads CSARAPGLDRRGYTF. The CDR3 region has the DNA TGCAGTGCTAGAGCCCCGGGACTCGACCGGCGTGGCTACACCTTC.

This clone was seen a handful of times. The junction departs from germline at one end; a sequencing error may be responsible. The chain recombines TRBV15 with TRBJ2-7, with 8 bases identical to TRBD2. CDR3 length equals 13 residues. From germline, CDR1 is LNHNV and CDR2 YYDKDF (reference sequence). This CDR3 reads CATIGGEGYGQYF. The CDR3 bases are TGTGCCACCATCGGGGGGGAAGGCTACGGGCAGTACTTC.

Ten or more counts support this clone. This chain uses TRBV4-1 with TRBJ1-4; possibly TRBD1 for D (5 bases). Germline V gene sequence: CDR1 MGHRA, CDR2 YSYEKL. The V and J ends lost 10 bases and 1 base respectively, with 10 bases between them. The CDR3 has 13 amino acids. The DNA of the CDR3 is TGCGCCACCCGGGGGAAAACTAATGAAAAACTGTTTTTT. This sequence encodes CATRGKTNEKLFF.

There are many counts of this clone. J is TRBJ2-1 and V is TRBV9, with D perhaps matching TRBD2 (6 bases). The germline V gene encodes CDR1 SGDLS and CDR2 YYNGEE. The ends were cut back, 0 bases at V and 3 bases at J, with 13 bases in the middle. The CDR3 has 16 amino acids. CDR3 DNA: TGTGCCAGCAGCGTAGGACTAGAACTTGTCTACAATGAGCAGTTCTTC. Protein sequence: CASSVGLELVYNEQFF.

By share, this clone counts as medium-sized. V is TRBV6-1 and J is TRBJ2-2; 11 bases match TRBD2. Germline trimming cut 6 bases from V and 5 bases from J; bases unmatched to any gene: 8. This CDR3 contains 16 residues. The germline V gene has CDR1 MNHNS and CDR2 SASEGT. In nucleotides, the CDR3 is TGTGCCAGCAGGGACCTAGCGGGAGGTAGTACCGGGGAGCTGTTTTTT. Amino acids: CASRDLAGGSTGELFF.

A word on this clone: This may arise from a read error, as a much more abundant clone is one base away. This CDR3 is also generated by other DNA sequences in the sample. This chain uses TRBV4-3 with TRBJ1-5; no definite D call. The length of the CDR3 is 14 residues. Germline loops: CDR1 LGHNA, CDR2 YSLEER. The V gene lost 3 bases and the J gene lost 5 bases, with 11 bases spanning the gap. CDR3 amino acids: CASSQDVGYQPQHF. The CDR3 DNA is TGCGCCAGCAGCCAGGACGTCGGGTATCAGCCCCAGCATTTT.